These T cell receptor beta chains were read from a single sample in a study of shared clonotypes between healthy human individuals. The repertoire was sequenced with immunoSEQ multiplex PCR; TCRdb's copy has only in-frame clones and lacks some. This table has more than 850,000 clones, roughly 74% appearing once. Sequenced sample: memory CD4+ T cells from PBMCs. These receptor sequences come from a man between 18 and 35 years old in good health. Some clones in this sample may be carry-over from other donors' samples. The CDR3 runs from the conserved cysteine through the conserved F or W. The order of the fields is V gene, D gene, J gene, clone size, CDR3 protein, CDR3 DNA. A D gene is named only where the DNA matches it firmly. A clone size is listed for some rows: how often the clone was seen (once, few, many), or a class if it is expanded.

v_call: TRBV18; d_call: -; j_call: TRBJ1-3; clone_size: -; cdr3_aa: CASSPPSGDSGNTIYF; cdr3_nt: TGTGCCAGCTCACCACCGTCCGGAGACTCTGGAAACACCATATATTTT
v_call: TRBV2; d_call: TRBD1; j_call: TRBJ2-3; clone_size: -; cdr3_aa: CASLTQGEDTQYF; cdr3_nt: TGTGCCAGCTTGACCCAGGGGGAAGATACGCAGTATTTT
v_call: TRBV15; d_call: -; j_call: TRBJ2-1; clone_size: -; cdr3_aa: CATSPPNAGNEQFF; cdr3_nt: TGTGCCACCAGCCCGCCCAATGCAGGGAATGAGCAGTTCTTC
v_call: TRBV7-7; d_call: -; j_call: TRBJ1-5; clone_size: -; cdr3_aa: CASSPGINQPQHF; cdr3_nt: TGTGCCAGCAGCCCAGGAATTAATCAGCCCCAGCATTTT
v_call: TRBV4-1; d_call: -; j_call: TRBJ2-1; clone_size: many; cdr3_aa: CASSQDIVRASSYNEQFF; cdr3_nt: TGCGCCAGCAGCCAAGATATAGTTCGGGCGAGCTCCTACAATGAGCAGTTCTTC
v_call: TRBV7-2; d_call: -; j_call: TRBJ2-2; clone_size: -; cdr3_aa: CASSLDADFNTGELFF; cdr3_nt: TGTGCCAGCAGCTTAGATGCGGATTTCAACACCGGGGAGCTGTTTTTT
v_call: TRBV7-2; d_call: TRBD1; j_call: TRBJ2-2; clone_size: -; cdr3_aa: CASRPRQGYTGELFF; cdr3_nt: TGTGCCAGCAGACCACGACAGGGGTACACCGGGGAGCTGTTTTTT
v_call: TRBV7-2; d_call: TRBD2; j_call: TRBJ2-1; clone_size: few; cdr3_aa: CASSPLAGAYNEQFF; cdr3_nt: TGTGCCAGCAGCCCCCTAGCGGGAGCCTACAATGAGCAGTTCTTC
v_call: TRBV7-2; d_call: -; j_call: TRBJ2-7; clone_size: -; cdr3_aa: CASSKDGWSSYEQYF; cdr3_nt: TGTGCCAGCAGCAAGGACGGGTGGAGCTCCTACGAGCAGTACTTC
v_call: TRBV27; d_call: -; j_call: TRBJ1-1; clone_size: -; cdr3_aa: CASGDRSMNTEAFF; cdr3_nt: TGTGCCAGCGGTGACAGGTCCATGAACACTGAAGCTTTCTTT
v_call: TRBV7-6; d_call: -; j_call: TRBJ2-7; clone_size: few; cdr3_aa: CASSARAATDSPFSRYEQYF; cdr3_nt: TGTGCCAGCAGCGCCCGCGCCGCGACAGACTCCCCTTTTTCTCGCTACGAGCAGTACTTC
v_call: TRBV18; d_call: -; j_call: TRBJ1-1; clone_size: once; cdr3_aa: CASSPIWRYGMNTEAFF; cdr3_nt: TGTGCCAGCTCACCCATCTGGCGATACGGCATGAACACTGAAGCTTTCTTT
v_call: TRBV11-2; d_call: TRBD1; j_call: TRBJ2-7; clone_size: -; cdr3_aa: CASSLRDRGTYEQYF; cdr3_nt: TGTGCCAGCAGCTTACGGGACAGGGGTACCTACGAGCAGTACTTC
v_call: TRBV28; d_call: TRBD1; j_call: TRBJ2-7; clone_size: -; cdr3_aa: CASSPHRTGGYEQYF; cdr3_nt: TGTGCCAGCAGTCCCCATCGGACAGGGGGCTACGAGCAGTACTTC
v_call: TRBV6-6; d_call: -; j_call: TRBJ1-2; clone_size: -; cdr3_aa: CASSSRTSIYGYTF; cdr3_nt: TGTGCCAGCAGTTCCCGGACAAGTATCTATGGCTACACCTTC
v_call: TRBV5-4; d_call: -; j_call: TRBJ2-7; clone_size: -; cdr3_aa: CASSRTSFYEQYF; cdr3_nt: TGTGCCAGCAGCCGTACTAGTTTCTACGAGCAGTACTTC
v_call: TRBV13; d_call: TRBD2; j_call: TRBJ2-1; clone_size: -; cdr3_aa: CASSLTRTSGYNEQFF; cdr3_nt: TGTGCCAGCAGCCTTACCCGGACTAGCGGGTACAATGAGCAGTTCTTC
v_call: TRBV5-1; d_call: TRBD2; j_call: TRBJ2-3; clone_size: -; cdr3_aa: CASSLASNGGRATDTQYF; cdr3_nt: TGCGCCAGCAGCTTGGCCTCCAATGGCGGGAGGGCCACAGATACGCAGTATTTT
v_call: TRBV11-2; d_call: -; j_call: TRBJ2-7; clone_size: -; cdr3_aa: CASSLVGGVTYEQYF; cdr3_nt: TGTGCCAGCAGCTTAGTAGGCGGGGTAACCTACGAGCAGTACTTC
v_call: TRBV4-2; d_call: TRBD2; j_call: TRBJ2-3; clone_size: -; cdr3_aa: CASSQGLAGGGADTQYF; cdr3_nt: TGTGCCAGCAGCCAAGGATTAGCGGGAGGCGGGGCAGATACGCAGTATTTT